The TCR beta chain under discussion was sequenced for a study of T cell changes during pregnancy in multiple sclerosis. Using immunoSEQ multiplex PCR, the repertoire was profiled, and TCRdb retains in-frame clones only, with some absent. The sample yields approximately 88,000 clones, nearly 95% seen once. This CDR3 region has 12 residues. V was shortened by 1 base and J by 10 bases, with 8 bases between the two germline ends. CDR1 and CDR2 from the germline V gene are SGHDN and FVKESK. The chain uses TRBV14 and TRBJ1-5, with TRBD1 as a possible D gene (6 bases). This clonotype was sampled from a female donor with multiple sclerosis, enrolled in a pregnancy study. Here the sequenced sample was peripheral blood, taken in the second trimester of pregnancy. CDR3 protein: CASSQAGAPQHF. The CDR3 coding sequence is TGTGCCAGCAGCCAAGCAGGGGCACCCCAGCATTTT. The variable domain in full, with the rest retrieved from reference TRBV14 and TRBJ1-5, is EAGVTQFPSHSVIEKGQTVTLRCDPISGHDNLYWYRRVMGKEIKFLLHFVKESKQDESGMPNNRFLAERTGGTYSTLKVQPAELEDSGVYFCASSQAGAPQHFGDGTRLSIL.